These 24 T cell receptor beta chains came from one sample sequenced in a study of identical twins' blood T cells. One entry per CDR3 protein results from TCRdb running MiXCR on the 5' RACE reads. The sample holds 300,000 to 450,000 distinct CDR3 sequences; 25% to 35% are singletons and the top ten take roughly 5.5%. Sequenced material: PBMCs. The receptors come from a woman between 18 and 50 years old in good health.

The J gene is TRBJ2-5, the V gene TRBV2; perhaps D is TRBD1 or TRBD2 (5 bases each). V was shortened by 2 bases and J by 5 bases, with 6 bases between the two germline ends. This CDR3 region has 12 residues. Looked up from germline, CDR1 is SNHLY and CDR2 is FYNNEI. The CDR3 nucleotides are TGTGCCAGCAGTGAACGGGACGAGACCCAGTACTTC. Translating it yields CASSERDETQYF.

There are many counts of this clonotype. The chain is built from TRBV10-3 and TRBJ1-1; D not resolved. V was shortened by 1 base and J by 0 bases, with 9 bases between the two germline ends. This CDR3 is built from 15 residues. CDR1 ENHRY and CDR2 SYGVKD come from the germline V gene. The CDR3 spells CAISELTGMNTEAFF. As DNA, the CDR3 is TGTGCCATCAGTGAGTTAACGGGCATGAACACTGAAGCTTTCTTT.

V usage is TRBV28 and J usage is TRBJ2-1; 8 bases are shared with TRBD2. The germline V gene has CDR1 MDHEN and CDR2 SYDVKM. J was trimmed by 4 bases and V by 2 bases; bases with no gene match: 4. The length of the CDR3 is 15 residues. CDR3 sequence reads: CASSLKLAGYNEQFF. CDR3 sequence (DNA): TGTGCCAGCAGTTTAAAGCTAGCGGGTTACAATGAGCAGTTCTTC.

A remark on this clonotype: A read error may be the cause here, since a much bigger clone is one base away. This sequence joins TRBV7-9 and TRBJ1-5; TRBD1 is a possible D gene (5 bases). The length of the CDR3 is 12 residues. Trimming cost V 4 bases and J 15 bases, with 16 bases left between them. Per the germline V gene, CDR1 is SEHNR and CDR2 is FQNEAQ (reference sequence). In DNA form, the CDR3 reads TGTGCCAGCAGCTGGGGCGCCATGGCCCGGCATTTT. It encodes CASSWGAMARHF.

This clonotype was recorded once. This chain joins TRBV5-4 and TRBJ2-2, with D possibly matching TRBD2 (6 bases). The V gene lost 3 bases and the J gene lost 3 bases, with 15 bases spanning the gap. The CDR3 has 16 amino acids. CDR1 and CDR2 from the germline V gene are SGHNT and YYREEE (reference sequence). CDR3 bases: TGTGCCAGCAGCTCGCTATGGGGGGAGGACACCGGGGAGCTGTTTTTT. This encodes CASSSLWGEDTGELFF.

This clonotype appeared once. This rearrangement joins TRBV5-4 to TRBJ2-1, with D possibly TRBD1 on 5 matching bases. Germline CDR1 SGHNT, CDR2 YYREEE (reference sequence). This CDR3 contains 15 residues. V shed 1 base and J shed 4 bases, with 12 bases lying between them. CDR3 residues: CASSLIQGPYNEQFF. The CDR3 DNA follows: TGTGCCAGCAGCTTGATCCAGGGTCCGTACAATGAGCAGTTCTTC. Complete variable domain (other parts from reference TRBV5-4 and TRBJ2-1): ETGVTQSPTHLIKTRGQQVTLRCSSQSGHNTVSWYQQALGQGPQFIFQYYREEENGRGNFPPRFSGLQFPNYSSELNVNALELDDSALYLCASSLIQGPYNEQFFGPGTRLTVL.

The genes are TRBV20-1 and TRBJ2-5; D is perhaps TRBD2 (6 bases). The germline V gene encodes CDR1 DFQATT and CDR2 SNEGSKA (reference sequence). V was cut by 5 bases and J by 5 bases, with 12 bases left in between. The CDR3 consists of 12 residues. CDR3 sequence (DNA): TGCAGTGCTTGGGCTAGCGTTGAGACCCAGTACTTC. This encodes CSAWASVETQYF.

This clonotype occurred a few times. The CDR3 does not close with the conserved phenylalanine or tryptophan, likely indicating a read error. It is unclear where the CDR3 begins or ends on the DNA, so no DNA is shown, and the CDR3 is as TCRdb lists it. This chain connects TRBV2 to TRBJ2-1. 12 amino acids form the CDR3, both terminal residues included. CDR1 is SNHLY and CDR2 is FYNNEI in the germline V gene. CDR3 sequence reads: CASSEDPAAEKI.

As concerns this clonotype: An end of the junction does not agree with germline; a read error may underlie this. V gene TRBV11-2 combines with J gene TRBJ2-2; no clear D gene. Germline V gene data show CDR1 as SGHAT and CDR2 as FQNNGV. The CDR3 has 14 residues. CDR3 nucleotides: TGTGCCGGCAGCTTAGTAGCATCCACCGGGGAGCTGTTTTTT. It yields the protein CAGSLVASTGELFF.

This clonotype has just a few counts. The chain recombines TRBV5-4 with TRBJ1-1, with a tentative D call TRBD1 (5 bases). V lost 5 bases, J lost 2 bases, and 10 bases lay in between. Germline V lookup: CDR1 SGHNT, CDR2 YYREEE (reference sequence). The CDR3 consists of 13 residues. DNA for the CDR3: TGTGCCAGCAGAGGGGCGCGCAACACTGAAGCTTTCTTT. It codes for CASRGARNTEAFF.

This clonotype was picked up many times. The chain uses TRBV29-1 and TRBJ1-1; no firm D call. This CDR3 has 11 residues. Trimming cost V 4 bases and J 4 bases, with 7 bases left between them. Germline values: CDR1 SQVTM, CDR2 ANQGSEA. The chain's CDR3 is CSVVLPTEAFF. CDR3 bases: TGCAGCGTTGTTCTGCCCACTGAAGCTTTCTTT. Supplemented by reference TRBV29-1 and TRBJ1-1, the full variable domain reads SAVISQKPSRDICQRGTSLTIQCQVDSQVTMMFWYRQQPGQSLTLIATANQGSEATYESGFVIDKFPISRPNLTFSTLTVSNMSPEDSSIYLCSVVLPTEAFFGQGTRLTVV.

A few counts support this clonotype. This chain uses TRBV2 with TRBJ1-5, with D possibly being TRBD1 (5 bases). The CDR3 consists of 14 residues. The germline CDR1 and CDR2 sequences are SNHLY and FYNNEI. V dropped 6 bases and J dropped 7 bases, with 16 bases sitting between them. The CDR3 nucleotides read TGTGCCAGCAGAAGGGACGGTTTCCAACAGCCCCAGCATTTT. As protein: CASRRDGFQQPQHF. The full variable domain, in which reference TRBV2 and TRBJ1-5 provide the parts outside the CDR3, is EPEVTQTPSHQVTQMGQEVILRCVPISNHLYFYWYRQILGQKVEFLVSFYNNEISEKSEIFDDQFSVERPDGSNFTLKIRSTKLEDSAMYFCASRRDGFQQPQHFGDGTRLSIL.

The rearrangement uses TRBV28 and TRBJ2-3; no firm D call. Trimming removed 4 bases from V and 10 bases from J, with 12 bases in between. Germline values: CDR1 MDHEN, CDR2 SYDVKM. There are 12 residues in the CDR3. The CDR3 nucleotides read TGTGCCAGCAGTTCCTCTATCAACCCGCAGTATTTT. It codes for CASSSSINPQYF.

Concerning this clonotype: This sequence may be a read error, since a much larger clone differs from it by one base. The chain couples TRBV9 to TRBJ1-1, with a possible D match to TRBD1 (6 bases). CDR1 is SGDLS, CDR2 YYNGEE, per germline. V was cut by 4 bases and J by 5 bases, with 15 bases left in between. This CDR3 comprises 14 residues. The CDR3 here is CASSPGPGATEAFF. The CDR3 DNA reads TGTGCCAGCAGCCCCGGACCAGGGGCGACTGAAGCTTTCTTT.

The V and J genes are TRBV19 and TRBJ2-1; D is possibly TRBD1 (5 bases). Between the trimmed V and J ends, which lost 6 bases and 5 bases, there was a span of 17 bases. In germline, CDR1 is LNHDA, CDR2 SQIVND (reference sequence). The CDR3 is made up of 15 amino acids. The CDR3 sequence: CASRIRGAQHNEQFF. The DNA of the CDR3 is TGTGCCAGTAGGATAAGGGGCGCCCAACACAATGAGCAGTTCTTC.

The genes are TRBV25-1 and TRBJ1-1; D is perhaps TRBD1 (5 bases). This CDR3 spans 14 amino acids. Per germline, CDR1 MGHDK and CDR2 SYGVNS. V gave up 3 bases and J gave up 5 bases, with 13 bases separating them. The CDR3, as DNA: TGTGCCAGCAGTGACGCATGGAAGGGGACTGAAGCTTTCTTT. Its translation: CASSDAWKGTEAFF.

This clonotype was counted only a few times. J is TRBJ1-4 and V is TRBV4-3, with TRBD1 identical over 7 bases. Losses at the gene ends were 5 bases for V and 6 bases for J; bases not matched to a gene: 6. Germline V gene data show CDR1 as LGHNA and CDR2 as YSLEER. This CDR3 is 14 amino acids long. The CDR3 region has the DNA TGCGCCAGCAGCTCGATTCAGGGGGATGAAAAACTGTTTTTT. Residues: CASSSIQGDEKLFF.

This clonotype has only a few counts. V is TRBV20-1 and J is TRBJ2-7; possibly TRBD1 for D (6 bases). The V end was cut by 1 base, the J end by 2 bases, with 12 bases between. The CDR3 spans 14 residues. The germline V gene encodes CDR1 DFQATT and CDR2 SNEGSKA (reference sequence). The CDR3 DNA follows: TGCAGTGCTAGAGGACTACAGGGTCCCTACGAGCAGTACTTC. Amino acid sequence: CSARGLQGPYEQYF.

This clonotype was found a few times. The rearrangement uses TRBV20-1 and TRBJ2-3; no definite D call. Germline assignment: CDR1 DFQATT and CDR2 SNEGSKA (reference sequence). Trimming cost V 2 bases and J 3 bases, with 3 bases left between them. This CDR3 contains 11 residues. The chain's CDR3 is CSARTTDTQYF. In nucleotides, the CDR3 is TGCAGTGCTAGAACAACAGATACGCAGTATTTT.

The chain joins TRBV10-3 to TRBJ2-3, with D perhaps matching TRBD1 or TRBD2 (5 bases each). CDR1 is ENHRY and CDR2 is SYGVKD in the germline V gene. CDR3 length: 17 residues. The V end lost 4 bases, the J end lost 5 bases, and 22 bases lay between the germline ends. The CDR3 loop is CAISGLLGIGGVDTQYF. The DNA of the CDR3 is TGTGCCATCAGTGGACTCCTGGGGATTGGGGGAGTAGATACGCAGTATTTT.

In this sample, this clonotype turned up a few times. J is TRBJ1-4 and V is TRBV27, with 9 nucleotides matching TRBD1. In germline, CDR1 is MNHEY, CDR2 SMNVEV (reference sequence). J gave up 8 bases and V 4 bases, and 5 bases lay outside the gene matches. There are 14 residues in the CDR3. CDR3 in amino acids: CASSSGTGLEKLFF. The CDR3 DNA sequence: TGTGCCAGCAGTTCCGGGACAGGGCTCGAAAAACTGTTTTTT.

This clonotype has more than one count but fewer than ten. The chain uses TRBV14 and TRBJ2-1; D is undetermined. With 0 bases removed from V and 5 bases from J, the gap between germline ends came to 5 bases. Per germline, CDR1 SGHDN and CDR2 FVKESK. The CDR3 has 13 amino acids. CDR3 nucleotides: TGTGCCAGCAGCCAAGATCGCCACAATGAGCAGTTCTTC. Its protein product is CASSQDRHNEQFF. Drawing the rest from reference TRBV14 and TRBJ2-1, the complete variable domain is EAGVTQFPSHSVIEKGQTVTLRCDPISGHDNLYWYRRVMGKEIKFLLHFVKESKQDESGMPNNRFLAERTGGTYSTLKVQPAELEDSGVYFCASSQDRHNEQFFGPGTRLTVL.

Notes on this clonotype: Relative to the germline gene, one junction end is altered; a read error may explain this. This CDR3 is CASSHHRGGRDEQYF. The CDR3 DNA reads TGTGCCAGTAGCCACCACAGGGGAGGTAGGGACGAGCAGTACTTC. The V gene is TRBV3-1, the J gene TRBJ2-7; a possible D gene is TRBD1 (7 bases). The CDR3 has 15 amino acids. Germline CDR1 and CDR2: LGHDT and YNNKEL (reference sequence).

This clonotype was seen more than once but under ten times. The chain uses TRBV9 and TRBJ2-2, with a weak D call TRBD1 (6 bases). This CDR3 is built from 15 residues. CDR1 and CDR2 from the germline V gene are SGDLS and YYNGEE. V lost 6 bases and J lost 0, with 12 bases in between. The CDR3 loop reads CASNRAGANTGELFF. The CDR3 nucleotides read TGTGCCAGCAACAGGGCGGGCGCGAACACCGGGGAGCTGTTTTTT.